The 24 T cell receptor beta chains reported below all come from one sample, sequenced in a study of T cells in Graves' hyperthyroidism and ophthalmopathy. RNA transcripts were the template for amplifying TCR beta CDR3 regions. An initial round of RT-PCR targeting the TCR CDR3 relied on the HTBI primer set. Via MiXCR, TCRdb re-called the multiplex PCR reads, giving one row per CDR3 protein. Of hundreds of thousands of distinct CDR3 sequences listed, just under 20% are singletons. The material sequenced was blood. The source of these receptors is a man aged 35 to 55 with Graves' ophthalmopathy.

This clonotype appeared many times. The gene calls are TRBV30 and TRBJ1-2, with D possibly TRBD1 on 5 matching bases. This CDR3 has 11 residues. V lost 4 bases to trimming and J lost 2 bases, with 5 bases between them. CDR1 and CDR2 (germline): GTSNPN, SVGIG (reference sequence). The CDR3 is CAWTGNYGYTF. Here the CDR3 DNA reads TGTGCCTGGACAGGGAACTATGGCTACACCTTC.

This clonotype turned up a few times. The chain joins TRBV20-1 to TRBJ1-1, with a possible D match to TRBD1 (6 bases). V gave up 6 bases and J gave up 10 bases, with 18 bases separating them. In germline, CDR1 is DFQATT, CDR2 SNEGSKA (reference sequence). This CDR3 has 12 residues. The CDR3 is CSAIEGGRRAFF. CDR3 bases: TGCAGTGCCATAGAGGGGGGACGACGAGCTTTCTTT.

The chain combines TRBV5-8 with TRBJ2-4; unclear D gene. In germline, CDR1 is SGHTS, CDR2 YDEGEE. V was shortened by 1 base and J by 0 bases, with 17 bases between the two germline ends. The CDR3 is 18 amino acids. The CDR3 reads CASSLTLGQFEAKNIQYF. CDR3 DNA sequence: TGTGCCAGCAGCTTGACGTTAGGGCAGTTTGAAGCCAAAAACATTCAGTACTTC.

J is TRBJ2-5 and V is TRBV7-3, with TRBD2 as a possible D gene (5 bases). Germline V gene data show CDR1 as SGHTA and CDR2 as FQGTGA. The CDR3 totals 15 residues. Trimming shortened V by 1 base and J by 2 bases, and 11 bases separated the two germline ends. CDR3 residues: CASSLNGLPQETQYF. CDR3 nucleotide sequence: TGTGCCAGCAGCTTAAATGGACTGCCGCAAGAGACCCAGTACTTC.

CDR3 sequence reads: CASKLGGRSYRTEAFF. In DNA form, the CDR3 reads TGTGCCAGTAAACTCGGGGGCAGAAGTTATAGGACTGAAGCTTTCTTT. The chain joins TRBV12-3 or TRBV12-4 to TRBJ1-1; D may be TRBD1 (6 bases). The V end lost 9 bases, the J end lost 5 bases, and 25 bases lay between the germline ends. The CDR3 totals 16 residues.

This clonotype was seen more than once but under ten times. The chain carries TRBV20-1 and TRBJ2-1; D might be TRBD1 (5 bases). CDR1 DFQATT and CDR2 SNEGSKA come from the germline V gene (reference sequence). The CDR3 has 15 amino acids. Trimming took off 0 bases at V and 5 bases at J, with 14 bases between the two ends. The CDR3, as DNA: TGCAGTGCTAGAGATCCGAAGCCAGGGAACAATGAGCAGTTCTTC. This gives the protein CSARDPKPGNNEQFF.

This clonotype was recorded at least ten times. The CDR3 DNA sequence: TGCAGTGCTAGAGGGTTTCGCGGGGAGACCCCCCGGAATGAGCAGTTCTTC. Protein product: CSARGFRGETPRNEQFF. The gene calls are TRBV20-1 and TRBJ2-1, with a weak D call TRBD2 (6 bases). V dropped 1 base and J dropped 7 bases, with 23 bases sitting between them. There are 17 residues in the CDR3. Germline CDR1 DFQATT, CDR2 SNEGSKA (reference sequence).

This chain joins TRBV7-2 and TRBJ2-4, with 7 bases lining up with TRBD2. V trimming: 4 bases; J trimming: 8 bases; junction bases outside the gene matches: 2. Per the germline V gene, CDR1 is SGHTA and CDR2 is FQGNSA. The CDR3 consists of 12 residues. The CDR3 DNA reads TGTGCCAGCAGCTGGGGGGGGTACATTCAGTACTTC. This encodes CASSWGGYIQYF.

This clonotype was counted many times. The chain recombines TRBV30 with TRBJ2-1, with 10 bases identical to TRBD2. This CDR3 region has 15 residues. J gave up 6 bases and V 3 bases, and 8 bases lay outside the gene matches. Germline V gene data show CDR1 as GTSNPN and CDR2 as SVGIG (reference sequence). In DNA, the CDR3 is TGTGCCTGGAGAAAAGCGGGAGGGCCTATCAATGAGCAGTTCTTC. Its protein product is CAWRKAGGPINEQFF.

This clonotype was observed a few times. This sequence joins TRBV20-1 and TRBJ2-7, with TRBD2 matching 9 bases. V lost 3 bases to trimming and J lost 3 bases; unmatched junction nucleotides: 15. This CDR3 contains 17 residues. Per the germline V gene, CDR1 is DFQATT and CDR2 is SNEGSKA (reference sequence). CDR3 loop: CSARALAGTVGRYEQYF. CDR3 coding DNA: TGCAGTGCTAGGGCCCTAGCGGGAACGGTGGGGCGCTACGAGCAGTACTTC.

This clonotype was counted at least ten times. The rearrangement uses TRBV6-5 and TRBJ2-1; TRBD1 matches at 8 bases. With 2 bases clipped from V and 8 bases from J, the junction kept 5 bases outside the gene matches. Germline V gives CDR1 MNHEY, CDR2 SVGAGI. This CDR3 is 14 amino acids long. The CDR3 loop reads CASSYDRGSDEQFF. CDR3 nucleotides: TGTGCCAGCAGTTACGACAGGGGTTCGGATGAGCAGTTCTTC.

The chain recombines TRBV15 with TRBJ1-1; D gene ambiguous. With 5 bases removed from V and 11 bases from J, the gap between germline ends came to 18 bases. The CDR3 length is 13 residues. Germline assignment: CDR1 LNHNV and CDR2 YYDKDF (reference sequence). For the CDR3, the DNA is TGTGCCACCAGCTCCCGATGGCCCCGGAGCGCTTTCTTT. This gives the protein CATSSRWPRSAFF.

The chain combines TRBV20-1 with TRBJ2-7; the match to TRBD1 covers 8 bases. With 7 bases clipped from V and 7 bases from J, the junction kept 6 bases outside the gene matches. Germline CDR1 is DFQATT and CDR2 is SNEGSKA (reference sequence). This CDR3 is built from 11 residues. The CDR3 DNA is TGCAGTGTGGAGGACAGGGAGGAGCAGTACTTC. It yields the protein CSVEDREEQYF.

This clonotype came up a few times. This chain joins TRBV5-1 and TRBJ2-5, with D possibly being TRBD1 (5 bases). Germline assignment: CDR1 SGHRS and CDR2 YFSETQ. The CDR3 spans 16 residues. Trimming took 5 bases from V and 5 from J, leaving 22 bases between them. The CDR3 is CASRSLPGASPETQYF. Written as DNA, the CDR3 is TGCGCCAGCAGGTCCCTCCCTGGGGCTTCCCCGGAGACCCAGTACTTC.

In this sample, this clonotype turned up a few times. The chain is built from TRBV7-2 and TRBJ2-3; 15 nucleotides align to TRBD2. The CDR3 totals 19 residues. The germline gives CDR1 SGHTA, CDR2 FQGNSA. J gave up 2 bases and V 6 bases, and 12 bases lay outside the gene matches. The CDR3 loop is CASRLPGLAGGGVTDTQYF. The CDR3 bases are TGTGCCAGCAGACTACCGGGACTAGCGGGAGGAGGGGTCACAGATACGCAGTATTTT.

Here the CDR3 DNA reads TGTGCCAGCAGTGAGGAGGGGGCCAGGAATCGTGAGCAGTTCTTC. Translation: CASSEEGARNREQFF. The chain has TRBV2 and TRBJ2-1; possible D gene TRBD1, 7 bases. Trimming pared 3 bases from V and 9 bases from J, leaving 18 bases between. CDR1 and CDR2 (germline): SNHLY, FYNNEI. The length of the CDR3 is 15 residues. The variable domain in full, with the rest retrieved from reference TRBV2 and TRBJ2-1, is EPEVTQTPSHQVTQMGQEVILRCVPISNHLYFYWYRQILGQKVEFLVSFYNNEISEKSEIFDDQFSVERPDGSNFTLKIRSTKLEDSAMYFCASSEEGARNREQFFGPGTRLTVL.

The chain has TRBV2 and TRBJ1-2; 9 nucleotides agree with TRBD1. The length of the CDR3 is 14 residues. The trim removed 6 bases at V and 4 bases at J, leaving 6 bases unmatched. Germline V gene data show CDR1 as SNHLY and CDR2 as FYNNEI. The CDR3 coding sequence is TGTGCCAGCAGACCCGGGACAGGGCTCTATGGCTACACCTTC. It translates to CASRPGTGLYGYTF.

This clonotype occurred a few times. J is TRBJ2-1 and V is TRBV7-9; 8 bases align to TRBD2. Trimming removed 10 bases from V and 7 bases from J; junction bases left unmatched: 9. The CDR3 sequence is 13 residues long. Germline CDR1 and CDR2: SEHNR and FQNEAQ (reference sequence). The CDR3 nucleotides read TGTGCCACCCAAGGCGGGGGGCCTAATGAGCAGTTCTTC. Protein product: CATQGGGPNEQFF.

The CDR3 reads CASSLGRVDEKLFF. CDR3 sequence (DNA): TGTGCCAGCAGCCTCGGACGGGTAGATGAAAAACTGTTTTTT. The chain carries TRBV4-2 and TRBJ1-4; no reliable D call. V was trimmed by 4 bases and J by 6 bases, leaving 12 bases between them. This CDR3 has 14 amino acids. Germline-derived CDR1 and CDR2 are LGHNA and YNFKEQ.

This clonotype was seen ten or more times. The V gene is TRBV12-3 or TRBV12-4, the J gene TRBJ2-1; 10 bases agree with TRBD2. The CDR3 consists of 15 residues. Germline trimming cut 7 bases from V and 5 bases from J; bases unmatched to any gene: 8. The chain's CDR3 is CASTLPGLAHNEQFF. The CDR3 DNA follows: TGTGCCAGCACCTTGCCGGGACTAGCGCACAATGAGCAGTTCTTC.

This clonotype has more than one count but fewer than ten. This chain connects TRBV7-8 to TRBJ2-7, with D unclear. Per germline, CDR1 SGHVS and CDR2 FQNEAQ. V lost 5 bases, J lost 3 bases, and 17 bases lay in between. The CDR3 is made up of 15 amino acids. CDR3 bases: TGTGCCAGCAGCCCCACCGTAGGGTCCCGCTACGAGCAGTACTTC. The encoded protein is CASSPTVGSRYEQYF.

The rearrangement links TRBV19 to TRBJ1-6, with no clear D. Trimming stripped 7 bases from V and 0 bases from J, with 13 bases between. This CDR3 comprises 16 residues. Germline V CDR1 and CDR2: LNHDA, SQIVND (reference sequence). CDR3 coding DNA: TGTGCCAGTAACTACAGCTTTGGCTCCTATAATTCACCCCTCCACTTT. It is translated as CASNYSFGSYNSPLHF.

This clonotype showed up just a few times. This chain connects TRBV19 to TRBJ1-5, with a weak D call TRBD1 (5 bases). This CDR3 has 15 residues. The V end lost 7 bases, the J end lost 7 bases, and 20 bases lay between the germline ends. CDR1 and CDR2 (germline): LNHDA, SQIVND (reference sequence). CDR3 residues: CASNMGVDWSQPQHF. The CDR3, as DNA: TGTGCCAGTAACATGGGGGTAGACTGGTCACAGCCCCAGCATTTT. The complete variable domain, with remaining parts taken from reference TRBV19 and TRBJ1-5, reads DGGITQSPKYLFRKEGQNVTLSCEQNLNHDAMYWYRQDPGQGLRLIYYSQIVNDFQKGDIAEGYSVSREKKESFPLTVTSAQKNPTAFYLCASNMGVDWSQPQHFGDGTRLSIL.

DNA for the CDR3: TGTGCCAGCAGCCCGCGATGGAGCAGACGAAACTATGGCTACACCTTC. Translating it yields CASSPRWSRRNYGYTF. The chain combines TRBV14 with TRBJ1-2; D gene unclear. CDR3 length: 16 amino acids. CDR1 is SGHDN, CDR2 FVKESK, per germline. Trimming removed 4 bases at V and 2 bases at J, with 17 bases between.